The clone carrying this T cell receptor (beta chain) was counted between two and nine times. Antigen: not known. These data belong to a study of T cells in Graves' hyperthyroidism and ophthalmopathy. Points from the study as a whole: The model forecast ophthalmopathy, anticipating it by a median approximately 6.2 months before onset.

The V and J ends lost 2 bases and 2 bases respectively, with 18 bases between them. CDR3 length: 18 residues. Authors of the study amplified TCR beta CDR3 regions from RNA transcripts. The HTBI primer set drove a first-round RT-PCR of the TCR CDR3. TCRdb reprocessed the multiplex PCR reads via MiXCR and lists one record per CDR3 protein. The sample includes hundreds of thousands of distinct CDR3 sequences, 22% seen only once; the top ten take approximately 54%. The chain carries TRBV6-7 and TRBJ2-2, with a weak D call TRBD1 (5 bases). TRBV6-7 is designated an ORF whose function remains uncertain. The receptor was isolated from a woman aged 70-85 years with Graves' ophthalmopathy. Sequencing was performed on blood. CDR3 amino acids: CASSYIRAGPQNTGELFF. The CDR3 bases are TGTGCCAGCAGTTACATCCGGGCAGGGCCACAAAACACCGGGGAGCTGTTTTTT.